This TCR beta chain is from a study of blood T cell repertoires in COVID-19. Study as a whole: Recovery among Cohort 3 donors was established by two negative PCRs, clearance, or symptom resolution. From T cells, B-cell-depleted T cells, or PBMCs came the material, which was cDNA or gDNA.

Authors' analysis steps: Reference gene primer amplification gave nucleated cell count estimates. Method: immunoSEQ multiplex PCR; TCRdb's copy keeps in-frame clones and lacks some. That table gives V, J and clone size, and the DNA gave D and trimming. The sample lists roughly 150,000 clones, less than 80% occurring once. CDR3 size: 15 residues. The germline V gene has CDR1 SGHAT and CDR2 FQNNGV. Trimming removed 6 bases from V and 2 bases from J, with 15 bases in between. V is TRBV11-2 and J is TRBJ2-3; D perhaps matches TRBD2 (7 bases). The sequenced material came from PBMCs or T cells enriched from blood (not recorded which). This TCR derives from a woman in her 70s in a cohort exposed to, infected with or recovered from COVID-19 (not recorded which). Written as DNA, the CDR3 is TGTGCCAGCAGGTCTATCGGGGGGCTCACAGATACGCAGTATTTT. This encodes CASRSIGGLTDTQYF.